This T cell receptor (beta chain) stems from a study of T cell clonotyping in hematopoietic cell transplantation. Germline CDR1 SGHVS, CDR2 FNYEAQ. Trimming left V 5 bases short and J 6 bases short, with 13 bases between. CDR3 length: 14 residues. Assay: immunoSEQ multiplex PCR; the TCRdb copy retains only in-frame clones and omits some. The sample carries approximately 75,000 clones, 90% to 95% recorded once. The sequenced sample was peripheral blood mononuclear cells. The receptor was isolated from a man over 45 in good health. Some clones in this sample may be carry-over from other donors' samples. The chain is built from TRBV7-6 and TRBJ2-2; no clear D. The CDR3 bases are TGTGCCAGCAGCCCCGCCTCCATCGCCGGGGAGCTGTTTTTT. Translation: CASSPASIAGELFF.